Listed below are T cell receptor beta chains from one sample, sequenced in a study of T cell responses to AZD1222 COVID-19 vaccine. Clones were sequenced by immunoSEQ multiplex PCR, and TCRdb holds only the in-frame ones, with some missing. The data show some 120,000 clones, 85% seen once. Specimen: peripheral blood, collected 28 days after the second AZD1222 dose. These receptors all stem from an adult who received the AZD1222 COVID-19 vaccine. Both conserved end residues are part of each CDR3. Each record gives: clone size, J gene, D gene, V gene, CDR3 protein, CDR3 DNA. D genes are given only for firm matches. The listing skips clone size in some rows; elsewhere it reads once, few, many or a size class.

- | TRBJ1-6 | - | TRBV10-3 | CAISPGQDSPLHF | TGTGCCATCAGCCCGGGACAAGATTCACCCCTCCACTTT
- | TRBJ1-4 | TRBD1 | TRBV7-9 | CASSITGGTNEKLFF | TGTGCCAGCAGCATAACAGGGGGCACTAATGAAAAACTGTTTTTT
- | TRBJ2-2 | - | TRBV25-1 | CASSEDGGKYTGELFF | TGTGCCAGCAGTGAAGATGGAGGAAAGTACACCGGGGAGCTGTTTTTT
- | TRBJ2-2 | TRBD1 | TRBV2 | CASSAAGTGAGELFF | TGTGCCAGCAGCGCCGCCGGGACAGGGGCCGGGGAGCTGTTTTTT
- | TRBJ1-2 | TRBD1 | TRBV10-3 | CAISWGQSYGYTF | TGTGCCATCAGTTGGGGACAGTCCTATGGCTACACCTTC
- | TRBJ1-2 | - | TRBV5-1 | CASSREGDYGYTF | TGCGCCAGCAGCCGGGAAGGAGACTATGGCTACACCTTC
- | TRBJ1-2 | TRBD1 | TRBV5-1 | CASSPDRGGGYTF | TGCGCCAGCAGCCCGGACAGGGGGGGTGGCTACACCTTC
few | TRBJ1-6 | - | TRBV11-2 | CASSLPGLRSPLHF | TGTGCCAGCAGCTTACCCGGGCTCCGGTCACCCCTCCACTTT
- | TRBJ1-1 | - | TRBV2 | CASGGGTEAFF | TGTGCCAGCGGGGGGGGAACTGAAGCTTTCTTT
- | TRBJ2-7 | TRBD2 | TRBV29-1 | CSGSGDSYEQYF | TGCAGCGGTAGCGGGGACTCCTACGAGCAGTACTTC
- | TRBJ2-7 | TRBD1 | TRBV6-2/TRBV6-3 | CASSSQGVEQYF | TGTGCCAGCAGTTCACAGGGGGTCGAGCAGTACTTC
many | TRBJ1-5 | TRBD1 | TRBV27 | CASRESTGGGNQPQHF | TGTGCCAGCAGAGAGTCGACAGGGGGCGGCAATCAGCCCCAGCATTTT
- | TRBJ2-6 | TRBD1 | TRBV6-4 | CASSDSGGAGANVLTF | TGTGCCAGCAGTGACTCAGGGGGCGCTGGGGCCAACGTCCTGACTTTC
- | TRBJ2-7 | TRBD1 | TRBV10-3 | CAIGLGQGAYEQYF | TGTGCCATCGGGCTAGGACAGGGGGCTTACGAGCAGTACTTC
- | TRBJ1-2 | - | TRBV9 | CASSVAQGYGYTF | TGTGCCAGCAGCGTAGCCCAGGGTTATGGCTACACCTTC
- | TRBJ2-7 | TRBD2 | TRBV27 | CASSLRGGGGSYEQYF | TGTGCCAGCAGTTTACGGGGCGGGGGGGGCTCCTACGAGCAGTACTTC
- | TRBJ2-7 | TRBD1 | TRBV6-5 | CASSIRDRGFGEQYF | TGTGCCAGCAGTATCCGGGACAGGGGTTTTGGCGAGCAGTACTTC
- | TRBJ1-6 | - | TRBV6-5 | CASSYSRNDGNSPLHF | TGTGCCAGCAGTTACTCGAGGAACGACGGGAATTCACCCCTCCACTTT
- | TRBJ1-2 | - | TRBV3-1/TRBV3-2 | CASSAVDLPYGYTF | TGTGCCAGCAGCGCCGTGGACCTTCCGTATGGCTACACCTTC
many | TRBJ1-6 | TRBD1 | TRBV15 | CATSRMTGGELSLHF | TGTGCCACCAGCAGGATGACAGGGGGGGAGTTATCCCTCCACTTT
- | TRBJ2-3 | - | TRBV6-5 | CASRTQGSTDTQYF | TGTGCCAGCAGAACTCAGGGGAGCACAGATACGCAGTATTTT
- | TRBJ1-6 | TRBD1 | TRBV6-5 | CASSTGADNSPLHF | TGTGCCAGCAGCACAGGGGCGGATAATTCACCCCTCCACTTT
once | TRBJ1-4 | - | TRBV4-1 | CASSQERGQITNEKLFF | TGCGCCAGCAGCCAAGAAAGAGGCCAGATCACTAATGAAAAACTGTTTTTT
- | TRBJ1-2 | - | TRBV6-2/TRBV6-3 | CASSLARQGNGYTF | TGTGCCAGCAGTTTGGCGCGCCAGGGGAATGGCTACACCTTC
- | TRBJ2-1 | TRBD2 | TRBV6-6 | CASDPLAGGVDEQFF | TGTGCCAGCGACCCCCTAGCGGGGGGGGTGGATGAGCAGTTCTTC
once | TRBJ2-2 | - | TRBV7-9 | CASSSQGPDTGELFF | TGTGCCAGCAGCTCACAGGGACCGGACACCGGGGAGCTGTTTTTT
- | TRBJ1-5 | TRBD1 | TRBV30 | CAWTDRGINQPQHF | TGTGCCTGGACCGACAGGGGAATCAATCAGCCCCAGCATTTT
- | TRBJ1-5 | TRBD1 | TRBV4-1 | CASSRGTGGDNQPQHF | TGCGCCAGCAGCCGAGGGACAGGGGGCGACAATCAGCCCCAGCATTTT
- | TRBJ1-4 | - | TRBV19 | CASSRVDGNPNEKLFF | TGTGCCAGTAGTAGGGTCGACGGAAACCCTAATGAAAAACTGTTTTTT
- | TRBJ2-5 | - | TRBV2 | CASNLQLQETQYF | TGTGCCAGCAATTTGCAGCTCCAAGAGACCCAGTACTTC
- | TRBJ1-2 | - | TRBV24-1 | CATSDLTSYGYTF | TGTGCCACCAGTGACCTCACAAGCTATGGCTACACCTTC
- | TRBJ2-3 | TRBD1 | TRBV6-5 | CASSHETGGTDTQYF | TGTGCCAGCAGCCACGAGACAGGGGGAACAGATACGCAGTATTTT
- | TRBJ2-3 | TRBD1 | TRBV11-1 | CASGDRARDTQYF | TGTGCCAGCGGGGACAGGGCGAGAGATACGCAGTATTTT
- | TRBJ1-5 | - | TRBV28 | CASSLWQGFSNQPQHF | TGTGCCAGCAGTTTATGGCAGGGATTTAGCAATCAGCCCCAGCATTTT
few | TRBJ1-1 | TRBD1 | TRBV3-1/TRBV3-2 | CASSPGDSPNTEAFF | TGTGCCAGCAGCCCCGGGGACAGTCCAAACACTGAAGCTTTCTTT
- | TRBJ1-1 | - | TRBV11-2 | CASSLQGSVNTEAFF | TGTGCCAGCAGCTTACAGGGGAGTGTGAACACTGAAGCTTTCTTT
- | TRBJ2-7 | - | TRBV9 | CASSVGGGPEQYF | TGTGCCAGCAGCGTAGGAGGGGGGCCCGAGCAGTACTTC
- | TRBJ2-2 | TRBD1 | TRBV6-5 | CASTGTGNTGELFF | TGTGCCAGCACCGGGACAGGGAACACCGGGGAGCTGTTTTTT
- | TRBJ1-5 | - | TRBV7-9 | CASSSAGGNQPQHF | TGTGCCAGCAGCTCGGCAGGGGGCAATCAGCCCCAGCATTTT
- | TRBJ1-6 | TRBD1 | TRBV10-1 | CASSEGTALNSPLHF | TGCGCCAGCAGTGAAGGGACAGCACTTAATTCACCCCTCCACTTT
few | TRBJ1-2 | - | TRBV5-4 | CASSKAYGYTF | TGTGCCAGCAGTAAGGCCTATGGCTACACCTTC